This TCR beta chain was documented in a study of blood T cell repertoires in COVID-19. Study overall: Acute and convalescent COVID-19 specimens originated in the United States, Italy and Spain.

Per the study methods: Reference gene primer amplification yielded estimated nucleated cell counts. TCRdb keeps only in-frame clones here, not all; method: immunoSEQ multiplex PCR. The DNA gave D and trimming, while V, J and clone size come from that table. Of 200,000 or so clones listed, around 88% are singletons. Self-reported history from a screening survey and questionnaire set each donor's cohort. CDR3 length equals 15 residues. V was clipped by 3 bases and J by 2 bases; unmatched bases: 6. The germline V gene encodes CDR1 WSHSY and CDR2 SAAADI. The receptor comes from a woman aged 40 to 50 with acute COVID-19. Sequenced material: PBMCs or T cells enriched from blood (not recorded which). The chain is built from TRBV10-2 and TRBJ1-2; 7 positions match TRBD1. For the CDR3, the DNA is TGCGCCAGCAGTGATTCATGGGGACAGAACTATGGCTACACCTTC. Amino acid sequence: CASSDSWGQNYGYTF.